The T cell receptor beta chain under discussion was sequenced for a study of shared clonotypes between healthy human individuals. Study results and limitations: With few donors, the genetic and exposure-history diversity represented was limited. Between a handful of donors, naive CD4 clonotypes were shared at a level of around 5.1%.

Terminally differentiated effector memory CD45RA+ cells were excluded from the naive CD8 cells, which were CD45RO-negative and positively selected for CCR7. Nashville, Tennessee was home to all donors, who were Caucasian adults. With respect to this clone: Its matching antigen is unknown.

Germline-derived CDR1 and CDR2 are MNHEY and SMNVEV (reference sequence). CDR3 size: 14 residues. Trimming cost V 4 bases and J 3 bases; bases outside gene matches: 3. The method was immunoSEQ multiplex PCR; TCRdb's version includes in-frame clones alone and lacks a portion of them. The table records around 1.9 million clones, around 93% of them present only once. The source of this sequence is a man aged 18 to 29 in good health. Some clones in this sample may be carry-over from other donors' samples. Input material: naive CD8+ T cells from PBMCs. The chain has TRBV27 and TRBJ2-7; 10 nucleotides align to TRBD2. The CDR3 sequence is CASSWGTSVYEQYF. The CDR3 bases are TGTGCCAGCAGTTGGGGGACTAGCGTCTACGAGCAGTACTTC.